Reported below is one TCR beta chain. The entry originates in a study of PD-L1 blockade in urothelial cancer. The time point denotes: peripheral blood 6 weeks after treatment start. The patients had locally advanced or metastatic urothelial carcinoma. The study collected 1 to 8 samples per patient, pretreatment and on-treatment. Trimming at V came to 4 bases and at J to 4 bases, leaving 9 bases not matched to a gene. In germline, CDR1 is KGHSH, CDR2 LQKENI. This CDR3 region has 16 residues. Spiking each PCR with synthetic TCR analog templates was performed. The table came from immunoSEQ multiplex PCR; TCRdb's copy has only in-frame clones and leaves some out. The repertoire has 100,000 to 150,000 clones, about 82% of them found once; the top ten carry 2% to 3%.

This material consisted of PBMCs, taken around atezolizumab (anti-PD-L1) treatment. The rearrangement joins TRBV18 to TRBJ2-3; TRBD2 matches at 9 bases. The receptor comes from a man aged 45 to 65 with urothelial cancer. The CDR3 DNA follows: TGTGCCAGCTCACTCCGACTTAGCGGGAGCGCAGATACGCAGTATTTT. As protein: CASSLRLSGSADTQYF.